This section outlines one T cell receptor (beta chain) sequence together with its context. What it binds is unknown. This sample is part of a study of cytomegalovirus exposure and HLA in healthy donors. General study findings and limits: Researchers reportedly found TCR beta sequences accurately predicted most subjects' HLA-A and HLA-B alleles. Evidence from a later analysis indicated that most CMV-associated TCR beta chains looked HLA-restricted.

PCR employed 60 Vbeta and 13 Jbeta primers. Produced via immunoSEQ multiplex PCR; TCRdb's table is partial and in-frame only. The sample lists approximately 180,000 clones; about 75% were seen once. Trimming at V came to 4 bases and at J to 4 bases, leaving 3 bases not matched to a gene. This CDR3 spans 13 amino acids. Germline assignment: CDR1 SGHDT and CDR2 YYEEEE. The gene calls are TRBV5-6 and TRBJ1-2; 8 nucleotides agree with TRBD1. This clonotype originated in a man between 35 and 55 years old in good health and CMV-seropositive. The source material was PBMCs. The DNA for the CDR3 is TGTGCCAGCAGCCCGGACAGGGCCTATGGCTACACCTTC. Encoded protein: CASSPDRAYGYTF.